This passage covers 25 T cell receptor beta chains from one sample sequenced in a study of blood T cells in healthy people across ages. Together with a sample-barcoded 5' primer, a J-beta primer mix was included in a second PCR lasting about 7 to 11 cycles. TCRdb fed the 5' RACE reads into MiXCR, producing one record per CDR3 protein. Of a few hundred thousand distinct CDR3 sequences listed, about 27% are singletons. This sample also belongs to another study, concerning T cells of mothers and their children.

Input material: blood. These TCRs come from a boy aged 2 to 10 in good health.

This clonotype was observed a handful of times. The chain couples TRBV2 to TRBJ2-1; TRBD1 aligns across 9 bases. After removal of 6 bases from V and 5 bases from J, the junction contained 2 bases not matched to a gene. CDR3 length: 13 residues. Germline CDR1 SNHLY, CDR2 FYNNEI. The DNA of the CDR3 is TGTGCCAGCAGCCGACAGGGGGACAATGAGCAGTTCTTC. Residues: CASSRQGDNEQFF.

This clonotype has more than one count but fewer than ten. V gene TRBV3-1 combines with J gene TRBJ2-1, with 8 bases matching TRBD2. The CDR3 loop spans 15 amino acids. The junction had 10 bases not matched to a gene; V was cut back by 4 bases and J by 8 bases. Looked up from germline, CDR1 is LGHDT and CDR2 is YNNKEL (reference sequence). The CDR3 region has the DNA TGTGCCAGCAGCCGTCGGGGGGGGCGTATAGATGAGCAGTTCTTC. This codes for CASSRRGGRIDEQFF.

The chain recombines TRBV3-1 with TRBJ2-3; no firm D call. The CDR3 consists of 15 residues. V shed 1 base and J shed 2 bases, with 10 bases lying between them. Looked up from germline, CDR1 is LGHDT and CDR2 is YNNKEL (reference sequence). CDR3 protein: CASSQGWSNTDTQYF. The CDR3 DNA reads TGTGCCAGCAGCCAAGGGTGGAGTAACACAGATACGCAGTATTTT.

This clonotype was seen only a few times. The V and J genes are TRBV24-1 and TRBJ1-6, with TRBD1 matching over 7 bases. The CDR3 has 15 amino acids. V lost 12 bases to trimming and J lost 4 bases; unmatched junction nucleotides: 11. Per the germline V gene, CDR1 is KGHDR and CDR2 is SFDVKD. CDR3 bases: TGTGCCGCCGGCCGGGACAGCGCTTATAATTCACCCCTCCACTTT. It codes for CAAGRDSAYNSPLHF.

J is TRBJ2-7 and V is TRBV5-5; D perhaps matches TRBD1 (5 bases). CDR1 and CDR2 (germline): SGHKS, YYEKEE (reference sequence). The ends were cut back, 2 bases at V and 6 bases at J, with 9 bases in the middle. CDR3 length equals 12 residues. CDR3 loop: CASSFQGGEQYF. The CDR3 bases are TGTGCCAGCAGCTTCCAGGGTGGCGAGCAGTACTTC.

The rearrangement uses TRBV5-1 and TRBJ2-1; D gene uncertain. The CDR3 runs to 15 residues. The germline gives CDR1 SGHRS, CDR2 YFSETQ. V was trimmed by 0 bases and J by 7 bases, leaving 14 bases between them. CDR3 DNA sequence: TGCGCCAGCAGCTTGGTCTCGCGCTTTGGGAATGAGCAGTTCTTC. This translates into CASSLVSRFGNEQFF.

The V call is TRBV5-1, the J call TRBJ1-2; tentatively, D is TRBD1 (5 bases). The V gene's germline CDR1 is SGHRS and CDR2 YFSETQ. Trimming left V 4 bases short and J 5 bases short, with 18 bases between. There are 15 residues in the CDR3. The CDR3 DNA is TGCGCCAGCAGCATCACCGGCAGGGCGGAATATGGCTACACCTTC. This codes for CASSITGRAEYGYTF.

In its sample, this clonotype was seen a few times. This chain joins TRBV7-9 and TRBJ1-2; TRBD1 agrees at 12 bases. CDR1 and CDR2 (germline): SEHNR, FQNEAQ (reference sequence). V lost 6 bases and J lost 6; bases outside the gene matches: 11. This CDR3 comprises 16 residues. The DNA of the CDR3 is TGTGCCAGCAGACTTCCCGGGACAGGGGGCTTTGATGGCTACACCTTC. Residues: CASRLPGTGGFDGYTF.

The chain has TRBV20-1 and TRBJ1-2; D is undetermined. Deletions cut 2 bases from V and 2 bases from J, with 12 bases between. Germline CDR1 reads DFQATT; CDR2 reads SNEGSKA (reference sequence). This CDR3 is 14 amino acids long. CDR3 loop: CSARNPGGNYGYTF. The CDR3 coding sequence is TGCAGTGCTAGAAACCCGGGAGGGAACTATGGCTACACCTTC.

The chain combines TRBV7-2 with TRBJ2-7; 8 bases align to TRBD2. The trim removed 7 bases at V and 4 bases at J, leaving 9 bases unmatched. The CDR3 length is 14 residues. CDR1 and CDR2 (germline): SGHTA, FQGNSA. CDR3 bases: TGTGCCAGCAATCAGGGTAGCGGGGTGTACGAGCAGTACTTC. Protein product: CASNQGSGVYEQYF.

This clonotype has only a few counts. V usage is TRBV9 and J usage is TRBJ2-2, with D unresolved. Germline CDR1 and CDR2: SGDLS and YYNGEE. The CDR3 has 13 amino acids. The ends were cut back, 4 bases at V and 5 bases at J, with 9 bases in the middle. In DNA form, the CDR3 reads TGTGCCAGCAGCTACACTCTAACCGGGGAGCTGTTTTTT. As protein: CASSYTLTGELFF.

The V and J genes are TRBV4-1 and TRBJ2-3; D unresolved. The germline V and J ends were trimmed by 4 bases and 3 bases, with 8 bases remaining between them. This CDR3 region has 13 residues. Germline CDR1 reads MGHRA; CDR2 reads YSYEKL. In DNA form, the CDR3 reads TGCGCCAGCAGCCGGAAAGTTACAGATACGCAGTATTTT. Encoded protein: CASSRKVTDTQYF.

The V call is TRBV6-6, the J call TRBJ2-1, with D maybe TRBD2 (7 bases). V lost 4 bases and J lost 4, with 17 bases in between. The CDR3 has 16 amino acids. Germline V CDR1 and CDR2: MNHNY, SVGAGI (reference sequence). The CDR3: CASSSSMGGAYNEQFF. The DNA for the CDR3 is TGTGCCAGCAGTTCGAGTATGGGGGGGGCTTACAATGAGCAGTTCTTC.

CDR3 sequence (DNA): TGCAGCGTTGAAAGCGGGAGGGCCTACAATGAGCAGTTCTTC. Encoded protein: CSVESGRAYNEQFF. The chain has TRBV29-1 and TRBJ2-5; 10 nucleotides agree with TRBD2. The closer fit of TRBJ2-1 to the DNA end suggests the J call may be wrong. This CDR3 comprises 14 residues. Looked up from germline, CDR1 is SQVTM and CDR2 is ANQGSEA.

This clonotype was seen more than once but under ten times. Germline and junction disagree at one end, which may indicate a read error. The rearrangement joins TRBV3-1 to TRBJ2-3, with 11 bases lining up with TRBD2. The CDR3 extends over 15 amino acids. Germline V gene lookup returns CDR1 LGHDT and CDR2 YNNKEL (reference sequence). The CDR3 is CASSETSGSWETQYF. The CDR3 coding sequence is TGTGCCAGCAGCGAAACTAGCGGGAGCTGGGAGACCCAGTACTTT.

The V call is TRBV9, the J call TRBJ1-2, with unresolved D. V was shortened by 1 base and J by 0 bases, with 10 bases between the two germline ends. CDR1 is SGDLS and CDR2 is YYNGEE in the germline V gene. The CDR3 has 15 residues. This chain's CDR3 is CASSVSTASNYGYTF. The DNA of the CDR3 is TGTGCCAGCAGCGTAAGCACAGCGTCTAACTATGGCTACACCTTC.

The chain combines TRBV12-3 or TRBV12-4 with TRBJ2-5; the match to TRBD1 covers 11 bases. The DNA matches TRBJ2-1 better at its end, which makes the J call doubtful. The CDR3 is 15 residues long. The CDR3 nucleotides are TGTGCCAGCACCCTGACCGGGACAGGGGGTAATGAGCAGTTCTTC. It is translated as CASTLTGTGGNEQFF.

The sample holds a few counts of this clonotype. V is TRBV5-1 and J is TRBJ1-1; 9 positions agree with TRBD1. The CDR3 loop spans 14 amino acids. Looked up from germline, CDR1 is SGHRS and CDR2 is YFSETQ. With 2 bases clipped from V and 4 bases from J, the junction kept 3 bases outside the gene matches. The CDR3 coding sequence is TGCGCCAGCAGCTTTGGGGACAGGGCCACTGAAGCTTTCTTT. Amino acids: CASSFGDRATEAFF.

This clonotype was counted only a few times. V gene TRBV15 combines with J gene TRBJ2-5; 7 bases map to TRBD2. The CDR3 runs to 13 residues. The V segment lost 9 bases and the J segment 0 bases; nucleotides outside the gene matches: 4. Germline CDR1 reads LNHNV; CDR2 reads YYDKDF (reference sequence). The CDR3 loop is CATGGRYQETQYF. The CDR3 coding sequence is TGTGCCACGGGGGGGAGGTACCAAGAGACCCAGTACTTC.

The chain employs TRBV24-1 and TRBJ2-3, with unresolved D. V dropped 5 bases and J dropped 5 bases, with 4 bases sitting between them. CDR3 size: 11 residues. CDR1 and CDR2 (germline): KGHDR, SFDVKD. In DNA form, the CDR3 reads TGTGCCACCAGTGGGGGAGATACGCAGTATTTT. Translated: CATSGGDTQYF.

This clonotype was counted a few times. Here the CDR3 DNA reads TGTGCCAGCAGGCCCTTGGAGGGGGCAAATCAGCCCCAGCATTTT. Translated: CASRPLEGANQPQHF. J is TRBJ1-5 and V is TRBV5-8; 7 nucleotides align to TRBD1. Per germline, CDR1 SGHTS and CDR2 YDEGEE. Germline trimming cut 5 bases from V and 4 bases from J; bases unmatched to any gene: 9. This CDR3 is 15 amino acids long.

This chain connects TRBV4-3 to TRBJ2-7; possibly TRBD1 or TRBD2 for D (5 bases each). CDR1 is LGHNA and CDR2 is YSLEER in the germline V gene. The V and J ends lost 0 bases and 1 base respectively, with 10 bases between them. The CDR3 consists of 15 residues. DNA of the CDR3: TGCGCCAGCAGCCAAGACCGGGACCGATCCTACGAGCAGTACTTC. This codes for CASSQDRDRSYEQYF.

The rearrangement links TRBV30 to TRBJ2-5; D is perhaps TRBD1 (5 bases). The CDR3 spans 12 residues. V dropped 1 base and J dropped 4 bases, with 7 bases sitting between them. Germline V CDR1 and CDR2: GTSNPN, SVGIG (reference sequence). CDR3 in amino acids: CAWSAGLETQYF. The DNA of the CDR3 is TGTGCCTGGAGTGCAGGGTTAGAGACCCAGTACTTC.

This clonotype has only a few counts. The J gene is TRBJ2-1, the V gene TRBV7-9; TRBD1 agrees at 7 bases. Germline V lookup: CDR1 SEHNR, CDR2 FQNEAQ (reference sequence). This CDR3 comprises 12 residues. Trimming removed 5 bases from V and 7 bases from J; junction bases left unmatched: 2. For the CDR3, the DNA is TGTGCCAGCAGCGAGACAGGGAATGAGCAGTTCTTC. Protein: CASSETGNEQFF.

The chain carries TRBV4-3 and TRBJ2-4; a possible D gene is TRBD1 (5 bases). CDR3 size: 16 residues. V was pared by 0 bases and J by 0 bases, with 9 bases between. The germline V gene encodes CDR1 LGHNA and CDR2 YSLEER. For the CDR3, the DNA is TGCGCCAGCAGCCAAGAATCAGGGCTAGCCAAAAACATTCAGTACTTC. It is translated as CASSQESGLAKNIQYF.